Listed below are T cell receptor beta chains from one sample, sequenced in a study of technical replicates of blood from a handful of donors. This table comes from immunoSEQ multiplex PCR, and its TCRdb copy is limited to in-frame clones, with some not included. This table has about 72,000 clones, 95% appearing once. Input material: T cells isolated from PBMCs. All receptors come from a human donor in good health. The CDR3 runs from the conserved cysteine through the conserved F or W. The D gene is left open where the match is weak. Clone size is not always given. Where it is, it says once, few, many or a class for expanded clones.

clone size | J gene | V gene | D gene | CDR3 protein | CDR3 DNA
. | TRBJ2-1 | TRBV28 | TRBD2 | CASRRSGSNEQFF | TGTGCCAGCAGGCGGAGCGGGAGCAATGAGCAGTTCTTC
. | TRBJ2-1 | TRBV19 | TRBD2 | CASSTLAASYNEQFF | TGTGCCAGTAGTACACTAGCGGCCTCCTACAATGAGCAGTTCTTC
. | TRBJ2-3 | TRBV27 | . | CASSLNRILTDTQYF | TGTGCCAGCAGTTTAAACCGAATACTCACAGATACGCAGTATTTT
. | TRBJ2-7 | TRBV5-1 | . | CASSSTGLLYEQYF | TGCGCCAGCAGCTCTACGGGACTCCTCTACGAGCAGTACTTC
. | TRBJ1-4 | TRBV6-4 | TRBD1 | CASSDSFVGGQGYEKLFF | TGTGCCAGCAGTGACTCTTTCGTTGGGGGACAGGGGTATGAAAAACTGTTTTTT
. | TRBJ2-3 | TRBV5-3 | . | CARSSSGSTDTQYF | TGTGCCAGAAGCTCAAGCGGGAGCACAGATACGCAGTATTTT
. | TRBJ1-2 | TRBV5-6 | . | CASSTYPADYGYTF | TGTGCCAGCAGCACCTATCCCGCTGACTATGGCTACACCTTC
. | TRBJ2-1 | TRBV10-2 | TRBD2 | CASSSSGRHNEQFF | TGCGCCAGCAGTAGCAGCGGGAGGCACAATGAGCAGTTCTTC
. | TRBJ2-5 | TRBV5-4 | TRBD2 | CASSPAGGREVETQYF | TGTGCCAGCAGCCCAGCGGGGGGGCGGGAGGTAGAGACCCAGTACTTC
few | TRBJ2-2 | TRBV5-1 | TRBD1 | CASSSTGFTNTGELFF | TGCGCCAGCAGCTCGACAGGGTTCACGAACACCGGGGAGCTGTTTTTT
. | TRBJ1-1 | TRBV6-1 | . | CATMRNTEAFF | TGTGCCACTATGAGAAACACTGAAGCTTTCTTT
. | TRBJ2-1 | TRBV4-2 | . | CASSRRDPGGIDEQFF | TGTGCCAGCAGCCGGCGGGACCCAGGAGGGATCGATGAGCAGTTCTTC
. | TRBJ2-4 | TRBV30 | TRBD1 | CAWSWVGTAIKNIQYF | TGTGCCTGGAGCTGGGTCGGGACAGCCATCAAAAACATTCAGTACTTC
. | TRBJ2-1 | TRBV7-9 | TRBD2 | CASSLGTSGGHEQFF | TGTGCCAGCAGCTTAGGGACTAGCGGGGGCCATGAGCAGTTCTTC
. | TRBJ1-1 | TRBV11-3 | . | CASSSSGETEAFF | TGTGCCAGCAGCTCCTCAGGGGAGACTGAAGCTTTCTTT
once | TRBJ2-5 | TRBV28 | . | CASSIGWGEETQYF | TGTGCCAGCAGCATAGGGTGGGGGGAAGAGACCCAGTACTTC
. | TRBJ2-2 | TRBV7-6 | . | CASSPSNTGELFF | TGTGCCAGCAGCCCCTCCAACACCGGGGAGCTGTTTTTT
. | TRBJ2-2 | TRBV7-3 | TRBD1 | CASSLRDRFTGELFF | TGTGCCAGCAGCTTAAGGGACAGGTTCACCGGGGAGCTGTTTTTT
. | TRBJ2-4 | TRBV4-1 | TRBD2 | CASSQDMTSGIRNIQYF | TGCGCCAGCAGCCAAGATATGACTAGCGGGATAAGGAACATTCAGTACTTC
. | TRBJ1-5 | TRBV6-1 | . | CASSQRGGANQPQHF | TGTGCCAGCAGCCAAAGGGGGGGCGCGAATCAGCCCCAGCATTTT
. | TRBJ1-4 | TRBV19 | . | CATSIRGHEKLFF | TGTGCCACTTCGATACGGGGTCACGAAAAACTGTTTTTT
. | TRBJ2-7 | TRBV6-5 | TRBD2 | CASSLAGVGEQYF | TGTGCCAGCAGTTTGGCGGGAGTGGGTGAGCAGTACTTC
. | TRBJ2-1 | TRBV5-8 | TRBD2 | CASSPGLAYDNEQFF | TGTGCCAGCAGCCCTGGACTAGCGTACGACAATGAGCAGTTCTTC
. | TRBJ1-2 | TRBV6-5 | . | CASSPDSSYGYTF | TGTGCCAGCTCTCCGGACAGCTCCTATGGCTACACCTTC
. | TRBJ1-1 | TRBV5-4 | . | CASSFDRMNTEAFF | TGTGCCAGCAGCTTCGACAGGATGAACACTGAAGCTTTCTTT
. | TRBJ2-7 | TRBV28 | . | CASSMRTPQYF | TGTGCCAGCAGTATGAGGACTCCTCAGTACTTC
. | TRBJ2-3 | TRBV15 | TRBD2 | CATSRPSAGVSDTQYF | TGTGCCACCAGCAGACCTAGCGCGGGGGTTTCAGATACGCAGTATTTT
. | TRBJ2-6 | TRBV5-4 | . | CASTRQLRFSGANVLTF | TGTGCCAGCACCAGACAGTTAAGGTTCTCTGGGGCCAACGTCCTGACTTTC
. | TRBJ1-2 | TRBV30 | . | CALDAGRYGYTF | TGTGCTTTGGACGCGGGACGCTATGGCTACACCTTC
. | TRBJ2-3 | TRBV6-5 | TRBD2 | CASSYRREAGDTQYF | TGTGCCAGCAGCTACAGGCGGGAGGCCGGAGATACGCAGTATTTT
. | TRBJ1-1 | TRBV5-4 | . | CASSTGGPEAFF | TGTGCCAGCAGCACTGGAGGCCCAGAAGCTTTCTTT
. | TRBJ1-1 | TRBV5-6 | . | CASSSINTEAFF | TGTGCCAGCAGCTCTATAAACACTGAAGCTTTCTTT
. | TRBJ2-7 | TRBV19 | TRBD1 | CASSTTTGGPYEQYF | TGTGCCAGTAGTACGACGACAGGGGGCCCCTACGAGCAGTACTTC